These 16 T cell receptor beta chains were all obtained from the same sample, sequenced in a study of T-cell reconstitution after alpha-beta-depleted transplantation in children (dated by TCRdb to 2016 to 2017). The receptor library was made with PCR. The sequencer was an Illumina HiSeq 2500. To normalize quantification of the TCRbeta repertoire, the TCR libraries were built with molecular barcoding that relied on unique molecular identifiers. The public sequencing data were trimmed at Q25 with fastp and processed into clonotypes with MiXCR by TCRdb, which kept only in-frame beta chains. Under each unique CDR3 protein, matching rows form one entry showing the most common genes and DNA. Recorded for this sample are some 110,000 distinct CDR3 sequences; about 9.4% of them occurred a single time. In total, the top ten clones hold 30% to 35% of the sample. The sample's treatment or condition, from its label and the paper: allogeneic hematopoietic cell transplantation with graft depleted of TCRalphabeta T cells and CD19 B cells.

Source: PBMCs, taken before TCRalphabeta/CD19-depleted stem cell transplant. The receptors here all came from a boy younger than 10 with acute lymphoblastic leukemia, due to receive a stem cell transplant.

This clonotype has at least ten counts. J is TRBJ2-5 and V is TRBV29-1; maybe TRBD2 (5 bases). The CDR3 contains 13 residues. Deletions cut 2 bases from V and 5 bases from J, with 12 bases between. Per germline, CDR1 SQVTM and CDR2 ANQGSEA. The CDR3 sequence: CSVEIVTGETQYF. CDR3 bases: TGCAGCGTTGAAATCGTCACGGGGGAGACCCAGTACTTC.

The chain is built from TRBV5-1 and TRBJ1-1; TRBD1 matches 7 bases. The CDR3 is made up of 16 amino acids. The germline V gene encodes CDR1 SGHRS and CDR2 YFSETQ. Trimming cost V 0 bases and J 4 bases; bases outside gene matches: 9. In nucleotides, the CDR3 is TGCGCCAGCAGCTTGGTTGGCATCCACAGGGGCACTGAAGCTTTCTTT. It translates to CASSLVGIHRGTEAFF.

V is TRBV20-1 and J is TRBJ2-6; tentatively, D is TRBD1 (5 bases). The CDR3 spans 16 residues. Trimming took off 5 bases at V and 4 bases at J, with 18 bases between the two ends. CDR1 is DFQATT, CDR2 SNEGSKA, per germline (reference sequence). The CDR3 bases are TGCAGTGCTTCAACTTACAGGTTGGCCGGGGCCAACGTCCTGACTTTC. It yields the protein CSASTYRLAGANVLTF.

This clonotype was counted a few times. The chain's CDR3 is CASSLDRFIDRHYGYTF. For the CDR3, the DNA is TGTGCCAGCAGCTTAGACAGATTTATCGACAGGCACTATGGCTACACCTTC. The rearrangement uses TRBV11-2 and TRBJ1-2; D is perhaps TRBD1 (6 bases). Trimming took off 0 bases at V and 3 bases at J, with 17 bases between the two ends. The CDR3 consists of 17 residues. From germline, CDR1 is SGHAT and CDR2 FQNNGV.

The CDR3 DNA reads as TGTGCCAGCAGCGTTCGGGGCTCCTACGAGCAGTACTTC. Residues: CASSVRGSYEQYF. The chain uses TRBV3-1 and TRBJ2-7; D might be TRBD2 (5 bases). The germline CDR1 and CDR2 sequences are LGHDT and YNNKEL (reference sequence). The CDR3 extends over 13 amino acids. The germline V and J ends were trimmed by 5 bases and 0 bases, with 8 bases remaining between them.

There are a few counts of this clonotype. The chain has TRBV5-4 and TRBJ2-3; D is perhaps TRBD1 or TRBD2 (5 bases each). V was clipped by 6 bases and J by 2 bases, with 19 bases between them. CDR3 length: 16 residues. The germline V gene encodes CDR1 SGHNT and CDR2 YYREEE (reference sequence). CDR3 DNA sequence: TGTGCCAGCACCTTTGCCCAAGGGGACGTCACAGATACGCAGTATTTT. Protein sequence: CASTFAQGDVTDTQYF.

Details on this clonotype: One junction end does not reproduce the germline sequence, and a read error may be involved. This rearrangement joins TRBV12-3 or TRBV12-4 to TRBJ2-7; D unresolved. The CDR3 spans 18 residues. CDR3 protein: CAISLISMGPNFSYEQYF. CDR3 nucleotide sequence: TGTGCCATCAGTTTAATCTCTATGGGCCCCAACTTCTCCTACGAGCAGTACTTC.

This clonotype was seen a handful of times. Here the CDR3 reads CSAGTSGRGEQFF. CDR3 nucleotide sequence: TGCAGCGCCGGGACTAGCGGGAGAGGTGAGCAGTTCTTC. The J gene is TRBJ2-1, the V gene TRBV29-1, with 14 bases matching TRBD2. The germline V gene encodes CDR1 SQVTM and CDR2 ANQGSEA. The CDR3 covers 13 residues. Germline trimming cut 7 bases from V and 9 bases from J; bases unmatched to any gene: 5.

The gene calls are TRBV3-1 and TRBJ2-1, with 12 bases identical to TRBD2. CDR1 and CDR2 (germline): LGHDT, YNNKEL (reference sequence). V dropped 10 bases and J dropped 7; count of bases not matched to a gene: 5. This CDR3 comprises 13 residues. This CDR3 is CATRTSGKNEQFF. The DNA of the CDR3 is TGTGCCACCAGGACTAGCGGGAAAAATGAGCAGTTCTTC.

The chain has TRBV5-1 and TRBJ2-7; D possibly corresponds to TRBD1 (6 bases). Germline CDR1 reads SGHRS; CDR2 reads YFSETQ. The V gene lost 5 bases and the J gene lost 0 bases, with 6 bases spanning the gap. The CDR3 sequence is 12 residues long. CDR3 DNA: TGCGCCAGCAGGGACAGCTCCTACGAGCAGTACTTC. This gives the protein CASRDSSYEQYF.

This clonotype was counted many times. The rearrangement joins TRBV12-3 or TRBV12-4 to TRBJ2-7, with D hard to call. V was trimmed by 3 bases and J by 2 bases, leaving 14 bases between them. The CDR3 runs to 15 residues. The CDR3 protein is CASSLDPISAYEQYF. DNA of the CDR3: TGTGCCAGCAGTTTGGACCCAATCTCCGCCTACGAGCAGTACTTC.

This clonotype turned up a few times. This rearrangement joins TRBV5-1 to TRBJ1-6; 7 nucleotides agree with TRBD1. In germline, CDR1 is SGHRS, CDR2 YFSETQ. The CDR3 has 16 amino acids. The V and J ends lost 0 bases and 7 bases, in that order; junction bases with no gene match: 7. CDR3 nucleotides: TGCGCCAGCAGCTTGGAGAAGGGGGCGCCCAATTCACCCCTCCACTTT. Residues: CASSLEKGAPNSPLHF.

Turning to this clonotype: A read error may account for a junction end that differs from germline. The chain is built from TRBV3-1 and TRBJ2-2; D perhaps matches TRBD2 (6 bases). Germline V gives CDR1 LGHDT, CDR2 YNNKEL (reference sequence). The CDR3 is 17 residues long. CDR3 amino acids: CATSQDPPGANTGELFF. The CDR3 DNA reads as TGTGCCACCAGCCAAGATCCGCCGGGAGCAAACACCGGGGAGCTGTTTTTT.

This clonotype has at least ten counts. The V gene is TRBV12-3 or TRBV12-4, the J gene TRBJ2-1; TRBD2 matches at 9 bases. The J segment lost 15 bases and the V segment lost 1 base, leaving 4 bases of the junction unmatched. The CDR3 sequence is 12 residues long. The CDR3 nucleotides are TGTGCCAGCAGTTTAGGAGGGACTAGCCTGTTCTTC. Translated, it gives CASSLGGTSLFF.

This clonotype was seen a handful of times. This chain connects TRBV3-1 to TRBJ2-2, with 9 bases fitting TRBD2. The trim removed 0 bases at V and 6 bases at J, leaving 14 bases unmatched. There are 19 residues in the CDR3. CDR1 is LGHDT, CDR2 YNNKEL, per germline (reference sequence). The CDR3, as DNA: TGTGCCAGCAGCCAAGATTGGGATAGCGGGAGTTATATACCCGGGGAGCTGTTTTTT. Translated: CASSQDWDSGSYIPGELFF.

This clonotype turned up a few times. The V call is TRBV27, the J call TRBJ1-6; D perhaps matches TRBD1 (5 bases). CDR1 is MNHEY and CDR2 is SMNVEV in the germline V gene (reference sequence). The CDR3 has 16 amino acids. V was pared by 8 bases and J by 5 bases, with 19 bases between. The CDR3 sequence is CASREREGQHNSPLHF. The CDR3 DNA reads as TGTGCCAGCCGTGAAAGGGAAGGACAACATAATTCACCCCTCCACTTT.